Sequencing of this T cell receptor (beta chain) was carried out in a study of regulatory T cells in long-lasting Graves disease. In the case of this clonotype: Its antigen is undetermined. A read error is possible here, since a much larger clone lies one base away.

Study results and caveats: Persistent disease exhibited a predilection for TRBV28, TRBJ1-2 and TRBJ2-5.

The time point is: newly diagnosed GD, antithyroid drugs for less than 3 months. PBMCs were the source of the RNA used for TCR sequencing. Germline-derived CDR1 and CDR2 are MDHEN and SYDVKM. V shed 6 bases and J 13 bases; nucleotides not matched to a gene: 31. The CDR3 runs to 20 residues. Assembly of TCR beta libraries relied on iRepertoire HTBI primers together with Arm-PCR of CDR3 regions. From the multiplex PCR reads, TCRdb called clonotypes with MiXCR, one entry per CDR3 protein. Here the sample spans roughly 500,000 distinct CDR3 sequences, about 14% being singletons. The same specimen was also included in a second study, on T cells in Graves' hyperthyroidism and ophthalmopathy. This second report adds: Clinical symptoms, serum thyroxine, TRAb, thyroid ultrasound and orbital computed tomography informed diagnoses. Using the HTBI primer set, a first-round RT-PCR was run on the TCR CDR3.

The chain recombines TRBV28 with TRBJ2-4; 9 positions agree with TRBD2. The receptor's source is a young man with Graves disease. Sequencing used peripheral blood mononuclear cells (PBMCs), obtained at new diagnosis, from a patient treated with antithyroid drugs. The CDR3 nucleotides are TGTGCCAGCAGCAGTTACCTAGCGGGAATTACCCGGAGCTCCTACAATGAGCAGTACTTC. Its translation is CASSSYLAGITRSSYNEQYF.